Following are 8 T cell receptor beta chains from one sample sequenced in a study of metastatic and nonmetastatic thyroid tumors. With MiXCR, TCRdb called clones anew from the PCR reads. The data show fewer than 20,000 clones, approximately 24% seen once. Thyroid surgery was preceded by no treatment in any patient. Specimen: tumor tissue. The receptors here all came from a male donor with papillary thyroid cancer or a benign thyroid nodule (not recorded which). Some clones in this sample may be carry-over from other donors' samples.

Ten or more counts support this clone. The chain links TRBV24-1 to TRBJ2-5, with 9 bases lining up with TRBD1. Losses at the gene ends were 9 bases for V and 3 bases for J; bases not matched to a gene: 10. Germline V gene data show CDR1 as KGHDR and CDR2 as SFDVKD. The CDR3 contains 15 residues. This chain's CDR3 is CATGEMDRGKETQYF. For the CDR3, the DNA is TGTGCCACCGGAGAAATGGACAGGGGAAAAGAGACCCAGTACTTC.

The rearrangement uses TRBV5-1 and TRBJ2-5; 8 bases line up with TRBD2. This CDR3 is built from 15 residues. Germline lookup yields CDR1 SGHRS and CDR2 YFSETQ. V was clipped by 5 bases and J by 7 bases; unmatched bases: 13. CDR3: CASRATTSGAPTQYF. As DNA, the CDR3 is TGCGCCAGCAGGGCCACCACTAGCGGCGCCCCGACCCAGTACTTC. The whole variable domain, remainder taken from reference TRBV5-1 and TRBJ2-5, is KAGVTQTPRYLIKTRGQQVTLSCSPISGHRSVSWYQQTPGQGLQFLFEYFSETQRNKGNFPGRFSGRQFSNSRSEMNVSTLELGDSALYLCASRATTSGAPTQYFGPGTRLLVL.

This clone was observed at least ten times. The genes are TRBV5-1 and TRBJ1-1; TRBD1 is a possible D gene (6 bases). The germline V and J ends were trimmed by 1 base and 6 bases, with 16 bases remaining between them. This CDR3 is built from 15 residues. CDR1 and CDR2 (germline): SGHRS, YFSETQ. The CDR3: CASSLSAGAGAEAFF. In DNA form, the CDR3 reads TGCGCCAGCAGCTTGAGTGCGGGGGCCGGGGCTGAAGCTTTCTTT. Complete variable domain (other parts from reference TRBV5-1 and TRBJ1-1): KAGVTQTPRYLIKTRGQQVTLSCSPISGHRSVSWYQQTPGQGLQFLFEYFSETQRNKGNFPGRFSGRQFSNSRSEMNVSTLELGDSALYLCASSLSAGAGAEAFFGQGTRLTVV.

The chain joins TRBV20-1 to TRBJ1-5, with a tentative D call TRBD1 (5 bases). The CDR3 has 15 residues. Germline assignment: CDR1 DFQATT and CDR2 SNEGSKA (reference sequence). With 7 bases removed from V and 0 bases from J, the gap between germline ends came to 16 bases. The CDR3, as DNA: TGCAGTGTATCGACAGACCCCTATAGCAATCAGCCCCAGCATTTT. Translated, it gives CSVSTDPYSNQPQHF.

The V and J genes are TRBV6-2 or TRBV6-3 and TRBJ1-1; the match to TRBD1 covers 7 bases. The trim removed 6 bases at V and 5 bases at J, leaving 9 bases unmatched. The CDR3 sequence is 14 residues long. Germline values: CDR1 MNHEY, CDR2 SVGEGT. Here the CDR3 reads CASRRQGRETEAFF. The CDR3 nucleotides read TGTGCCAGCAGGCGACAGGGAAGGGAAACTGAAGCTTTCTTT.

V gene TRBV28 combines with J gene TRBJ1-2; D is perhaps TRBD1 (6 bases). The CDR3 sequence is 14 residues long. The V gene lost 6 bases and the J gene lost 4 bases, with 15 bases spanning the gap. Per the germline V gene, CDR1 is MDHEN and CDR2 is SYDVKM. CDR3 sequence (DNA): TGTGCCAGCAGCAGGGGAAAGACAGTCTATGGCTACACCTTC. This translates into CASSRGKTVYGYTF.

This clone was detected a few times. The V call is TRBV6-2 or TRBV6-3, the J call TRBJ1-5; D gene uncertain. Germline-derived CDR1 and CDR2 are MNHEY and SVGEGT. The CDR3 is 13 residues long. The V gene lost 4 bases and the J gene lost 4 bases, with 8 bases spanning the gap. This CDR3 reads CASSSTENQPQHF. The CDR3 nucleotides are TGTGCCAGCAGTTCGACCGAGAATCAGCCCCAGCATTTT.

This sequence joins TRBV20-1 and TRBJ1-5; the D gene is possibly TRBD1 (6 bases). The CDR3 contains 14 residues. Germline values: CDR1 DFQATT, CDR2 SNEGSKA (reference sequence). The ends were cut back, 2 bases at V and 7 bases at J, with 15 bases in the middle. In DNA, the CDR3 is TGCAGTGCTAGACAGGGGAATTTCGAACAGCCCCAGCATTTT. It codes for CSARQGNFEQPQHF.